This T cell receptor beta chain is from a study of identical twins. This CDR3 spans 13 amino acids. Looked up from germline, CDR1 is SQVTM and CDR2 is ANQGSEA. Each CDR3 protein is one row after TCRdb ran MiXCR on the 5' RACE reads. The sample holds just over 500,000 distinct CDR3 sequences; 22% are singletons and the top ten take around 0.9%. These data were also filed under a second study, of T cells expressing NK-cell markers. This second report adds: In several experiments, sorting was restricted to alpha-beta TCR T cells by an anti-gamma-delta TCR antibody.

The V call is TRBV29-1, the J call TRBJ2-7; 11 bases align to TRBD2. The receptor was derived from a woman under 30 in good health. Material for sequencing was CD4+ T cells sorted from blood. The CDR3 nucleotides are TGCCCCCTTGTGCTAGCGGGAGGCTACGAGCAGTACTTC. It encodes CPLVLAGGYEQYF.